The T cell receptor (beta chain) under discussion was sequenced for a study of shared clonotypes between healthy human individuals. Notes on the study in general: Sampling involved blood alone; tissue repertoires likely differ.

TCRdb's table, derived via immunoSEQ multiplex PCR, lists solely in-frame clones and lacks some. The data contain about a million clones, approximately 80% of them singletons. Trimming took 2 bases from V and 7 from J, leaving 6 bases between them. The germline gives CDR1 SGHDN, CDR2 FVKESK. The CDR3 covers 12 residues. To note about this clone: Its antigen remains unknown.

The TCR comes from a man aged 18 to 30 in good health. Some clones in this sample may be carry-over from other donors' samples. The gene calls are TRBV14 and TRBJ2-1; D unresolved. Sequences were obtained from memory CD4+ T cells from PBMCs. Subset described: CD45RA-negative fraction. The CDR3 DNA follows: TGTGCCAGCAGCCAATTGTCTAATGAGCAGTTCTTC. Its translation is CASSQLSNEQFF.